These 25 T cell receptor beta chains originate from one sample sequenced in a study of shared clonotypes between healthy human individuals. Method: immunoSEQ multiplex PCR; TCRdb's copy keeps in-frame clones and lacks some. The sample includes 180,000 or so clones, around 93% of them seen just once. Input material: naive CD4+ T cells sorted from blood. Sample subset: CD45RA+ positively selected. These receptors all stem from a young woman in good health.

J is TRBJ1-2 and V is TRBV28; D might be TRBD1 (5 bases). Germline CDR1 and CDR2: MDHEN and SYDVKM. This CDR3 comprises 15 residues. Trimming removed 5 bases at V and 7 bases at J, with 20 bases between. CDR3 sequence (DNA): TGTGCCAGCAGTCGAGCCGGGGCGAGGTGGGGTGGCTACACCTTC. Amino acids: CASSRAGARWGGYTF.

V gene TRBV5-1 combines with J gene TRBJ2-3, with 8 bases aligning to TRBD2. The CDR3 has 15 residues. With 1 base clipped from V and 3 bases from J, the junction kept 4 bases outside the gene matches. Germline CDR1 is SGHRS and CDR2 is YFSETQ. This chain's CDR3 is CASSLSGSGTDTQYF. The CDR3 DNA reads as TGCGCCAGCAGCTTGAGCGGGAGCGGGACAGATACGCAGTATTTT. The entire variable domain, with the rest obtained from reference TRBV5-1 and TRBJ2-3, is as follows: KAGVTQTPRYLIKTRGQQVTLSCSPISGHRSVSWYQQTPGQGLQFLFEYFSETQRNKGNFPGRFSGRQFSNSRSEMNVSTLELGDSALYLCASSLSGSGTDTQYFGPGTRLTVL.

The chain couples TRBV11-2 to TRBJ2-7; 9 nucleotides line up with TRBD2. The CDR3 length is 17 residues. V shed 2 bases and J 4 bases; nucleotides not matched to a gene: 12. Germline V CDR1 and CDR2: SGHAT, FQNNGV. The CDR3 DNA sequence: TGTGCCAGCAGCTTAAGGAGTGGATGGCGGGAGGGTTACGAGCAGTACTTC. Translated, it gives CASSLRSGWREGYEQYF.

This clone was seen a handful of times. V gene TRBV27 combines with J gene TRBJ2-7; 10 bases match TRBD2. With 6 bases clipped from V and 1 base from J, the junction kept 6 bases outside the gene matches. The CDR3 is made up of 15 amino acids. Germline V gene lookup returns CDR1 MNHEY and CDR2 SMNVEV (reference sequence). CDR3 region: CASRRTSGLSYEQYF. The CDR3 nucleotides are TGTGCCAGCAGGCGGACTAGCGGCCTTTCCTACGAGCAGTACTTC.

A single count supports this clone. The chain uses TRBV5-1 and TRBJ2-3, with TRBD2 matching over 7 bases. Germline loops: CDR1 SGHRS, CDR2 YFSETQ. V dropped 1 base and J dropped 0; count of bases not matched to a gene: 5. This CDR3 is 16 amino acids long. The CDR3: CASSLRREYSTDTQYF. The CDR3 DNA reads as TGCGCCAGCAGCTTGCGGCGGGAGTATAGCACAGATACGCAGTATTTT. Full variable domain (outside the CDR3, taken from reference TRBV5-1 and TRBJ2-3): KAGVTQTPRYLIKTRGQQVTLSCSPISGHRSVSWYQQTPGQGLQFLFEYFSETQRNKGNFPGRFSGRQFSNSRSEMNVSTLELGDSALYLCASSLRREYSTDTQYFGPGTRLTVL.

This sequence joins TRBV4-1 and TRBJ1-1; weak D call: TRBD1 (5 bases). Germline lookup yields CDR1 MGHRA and CDR2 YSYEKL. The CDR3 contains 14 residues. Trimming removed 0 bases from V and 6 bases from J, with 11 bases in between. CDR3 nucleotide sequence: TGCGCCAGCAGCCAAGATTCGGGGCCATCTGAAGCTTTCTTT. Its translation: CASSQDSGPSEAFF.

The genes are TRBV28 and TRBJ2-2; the match to TRBD2 covers 11 bases. Losses at the gene ends were 4 bases for V and 5 bases for J; bases not matched to a gene: 6. This CDR3 is built from 16 residues. The germline V gene has CDR1 MDHEN and CDR2 SYDVKM. CDR3 in DNA: TGTGCCAGCAGTTCCCGACTAGCGGGAAGTACCGGGGAGCTGTTTTTT. It specifies CASSSRLAGSTGELFF.

The V gene is TRBV28, the J gene TRBJ2-4; 11 nucleotides line up with TRBD1. The CDR3 is 15 amino acids. Losses at the gene ends were 6 bases for V and 7 bases for J; bases not matched to a gene: 8. Germline-derived CDR1 and CDR2 are MDHEN and SYDVKM. The CDR3 region has the DNA TGTGCCAGCAGCAGGACAGGGGGCGGTAGGAACATTCAGTACTTC. As protein: CASSRTGGGRNIQYF.

This clone was observed once. The gene calls are TRBV5-6 and TRBJ1-5, with TRBD1 as a possible D gene (5 bases). Germline CDR1 reads SGHDT; CDR2 reads YYEEEE. Trimming removed 5 bases at V and 9 bases at J, with 12 bases between. The CDR3 loop spans 12 amino acids. Written as DNA, the CDR3 is TGTGCCAGCAGACTAGGGGTTTTGCCCCAGCATTTT. Translated, it gives CASRLGVLPQHF.

This clone was seen only a few times. The rearrangement links TRBV28 to TRBJ2-7; D gene ambiguous. With 7 bases removed from V and 7 bases from J, the gap between germline ends came to 14 bases. This CDR3 has 12 residues. Germline loops: CDR1 MDHEN, CDR2 SYDVKM. CDR3 residues: CASNPPYREQYF. DNA for the CDR3: TGTGCCAGCAATCCCCCCTATCGGGAGCAGTACTTC.

V is TRBV7-2 and J is TRBJ2-5; D is uncertain. Trimming removed 5 bases from V and 4 bases from J, with 14 bases in between. Germline values: CDR1 SGHTA, CDR2 FQGNSA. The CDR3 totals 14 residues. CDR3 nucleotides: TGTGCCAGCAGCCCCAGTTTGTCGAGAGAGACCCAGTACTTC. This translates into CASSPSLSRETQYF.

V gene TRBV29-1 combines with J gene TRBJ2-7; 7 nucleotides agree with TRBD2. V lost 6 bases, J lost 3 bases, and 11 bases stayed unmatched. The germline gives CDR1 SQVTM, CDR2 ANQGSEA. There are 14 residues in the CDR3. CDR3 in amino acids: CSVFGLGPFYEQYF. In DNA form, the CDR3 reads TGCAGCGTCTTTGGACTAGGCCCTTTCTACGAGCAGTACTTC.

The rearrangement links TRBV11-3 to TRBJ2-7; D not resolved. V lost 3 bases, J lost 6 bases, and 6 bases lay in between. CDR1 and CDR2 (germline): SGHNT, YENEEA. The length of the CDR3 is 11 residues. CDR3 loop: CASSLMGEQYF. The CDR3 bases are TGTGCCAGCAGCTTGATGGGCGAGCAGTACTTC.

This clone was seen just once. The rearrangement links TRBV9 to TRBJ2-7; 10 bases are a match to TRBD2. CDR3 size: 17 residues. Germline trimming cut 0 bases from V and 7 bases from J; bases unmatched to any gene: 13. In germline, CDR1 is SGDLS, CDR2 YYNGEE. CDR3 sequence: CASSVDLAGAPLGEQYF. CDR3 nucleotide sequence: TGTGCCAGCAGCGTAGACCTAGCGGGAGCACCCTTAGGGGAGCAGTACTTC.

This clone has only one observation. This chain joins TRBV30 and TRBJ2-5; tentatively, D is TRBD2 (6 bases). V was shortened by 0 bases and J by 11 bases, with 10 bases between the two germline ends. The CDR3 runs to 11 residues. Germline-derived CDR1 and CDR2 are GTSNPN and SVGIG (reference sequence). The CDR3: CAWSVSRGQYF. The CDR3 region has the DNA TGTGCCTGGAGTGTATCCCGGGGGCAGTACTTC.

This chain links TRBV25-1 with TRBJ2-7, with D possibly matching TRBD2 (5 bases). V lost 5 bases, J lost 2 bases, and 10 bases lay in between. Germline V gene data show CDR1 as MGHDK and CDR2 as SYGVNS. The CDR3 loop spans 13 amino acids. The chain's CDR3 is CASSSAVPYEQYF. The CDR3 DNA reads as TGTGCCAGCAGTTCAGCGGTCCCCTACGAGCAGTACTTC.

This rearrangement joins TRBV29-1 to TRBJ2-2; the D gene is possibly TRBD1 (6 bases). V lost 6 bases and J lost 1, with 15 bases in between. Per germline, CDR1 SQVTM and CDR2 ANQGSEA. There are 15 residues in the CDR3. The CDR3 region is CSVKGGSLNTGELFF. CDR3 nucleotide sequence: TGCAGCGTGAAAGGGGGAAGCCTGAACACCGGGGAGCTGTTTTTT.

The chain has TRBV19 and TRBJ1-1; no clear D. The CDR3 covers 13 residues. The germline V gene encodes CDR1 LNHDA and CDR2 SQIVND (reference sequence). Trimming pared 3 bases from V and 2 bases from J, leaving 7 bases between. CDR3 coding DNA: TGTGCCAGTAGTATGTCGGCTAACACTGAAGCTTTCTTT. Translation gives CASSMSANTEAFF.

The chain couples TRBV4-2 to TRBJ2-7; unclear D gene. This CDR3 has 15 amino acids. The germline gives CDR1 LGHNA, CDR2 YNFKEQ. Trimming left V 0 bases short and J 4 bases short, with 13 bases between. The CDR3 loop is CASSQELHGRYEQYF. The CDR3 DNA follows: TGTGCCAGCAGCCAAGAACTCCATGGTAGATACGAGCAGTACTTC.

The chain uses TRBV11-2 and TRBJ1-3; D is ambiguous. Germline V gene lookup returns CDR1 SGHAT and CDR2 FQNNGV. Trimming cost V 5 bases and J 0 bases, with 14 bases left between them. The CDR3 runs 16 residues. CDR3 nucleotide sequence: TGTGCCAGCAGCCAAATCCGGGGTCCCTCTGGAAACACCATATATTTT. It yields the protein CASSQIRGPSGNTIYF.

This chain links TRBV2 with TRBJ2-3, with D unclear. The ends were cut back, 4 bases at V and 4 bases at J, with 15 bases in the middle. CDR3 length: 15 residues. Per the germline V gene, CDR1 is SNHLY and CDR2 is FYNNEI. CDR3 bases: TGTGCCAGCAGTGGTCCGGGCTCAAACTCAGATACGCAGTATTTT. It codes for CASSGPGSNSDTQYF.

CDR3 coding DNA: TGTGCCAGCAGAGACAGGGGTGTTGCGGAGACCCAGTACTTC. This gives the protein CASRDRGVAETQYF. This rearrangement joins TRBV2 to TRBJ2-5; TRBD1 aligns across 8 bases. The V and J ends lost 6 bases and 5 bases, in that order; junction bases with no gene match: 8. Germline V CDR1 and CDR2: SNHLY, FYNNEI. This CDR3 has 14 residues.

The CDR3 spells CASSRQAPYEQYF. As DNA, the CDR3 is TGTGCCAGCAGTAGACAGGCCCCCTACGAGCAGTACTTC. V usage is TRBV6-5 and J usage is TRBJ2-5; TRBD1 might be the D (6 bases). TRBJ2-7 matches the DNA end more closely, so the J call is doubtful. The germline gives CDR1 MNHEY, CDR2 SVGAGI. CDR3 length: 13 residues.

V usage is TRBV19 and J usage is TRBJ2-7; D is possibly TRBD2 (5 bases). The V gene lost 5 bases and the J gene lost 7 bases, with 18 bases spanning the gap. Germline-derived CDR1 and CDR2 are LNHDA and SQIVND (reference sequence). The CDR3 is 14 amino acids. CDR3 sequence: CASSDEDSPKEQYF. CDR3 nucleotides: TGTGCCAGTAGTGATGAGGACTCACCAAAGGAGCAGTACTTC.

The gene calls are TRBV28 and TRBJ2-4; D not certain. V shed 5 bases and J shed 7 bases, with 12 bases lying between them. Germline loops: CDR1 MDHEN, CDR2 SYDVKM. This CDR3 comprises 13 residues. For the CDR3, the DNA is TGTGCCAGCAGTCGGCCCCCTGAGAACATTCAGTACTTC. Amino acids: CASSRPPENIQYF.